Listed below are T cell receptor beta chains from one sample, sequenced in a study of blood T cell repertoires in COVID-19. Measured with immunoSEQ multiplex PCR; TCRdb has only the in-frame clones, and not every one. Of about 190,000 clones in the sample, 70% to 85% were seen once. The sequenced material came from peripheral blood. These receptor sequences come from a woman younger than 45 with acute or convalescent COVID-19. Each CDR3 is given with its conserved first and last residue. Fields, in order: D gene, V gene, J gene, CDR3 length, clone size, CDR3 protein, CDR3 DNA. A D gene is named only where the DNA matches it firmly. A clone size is listed for some rows: how often the clone was seen (once, few, many), or a class if it is expanded.

D: TRBD2
V: TRBV7-2
J: TRBJ2-4
length: 16
size: once
CDR3: CASSLALGLGSDIQYF
DNA: TGTGCCAGCAGCTTAGCGCTAGGACTAGGCTCAGACATTCAGTACTTC

D: TRBD2
V: TRBV10-3
J: TRBJ2-1
length: 18
size: NA
CDR3: CAISGGLAGALKENEQFF
DNA: TGTGCCATCAGTGGGGGACTAGCGGGGGCCCTAAAGGAGAATGAGCAGTTCTTC

D: NA
V: TRBV28
J: TRBJ2-6
length: 13
size: NA
CDR3: CAGGVSGANVLTF
DNA: TGTGCCGGGGGCGTCTCTGGGGCCAACGTCCTGACTTTC

D: TRBD1
V: TRBV19
J: TRBJ1-1
length: 17
size: NA
CDR3: CASSIPPGTGPNTEAFF
DNA: TGTGCCAGTAGTATCCCTCCCGGGACAGGGCCGAACACTGAAGCTTTCTTT

D: NA
V: TRBV10-1
J: TRBJ1-3
length: 18
size: NA
CDR3: CASSESTLRTASGNTIYF
DNA: TGCGCCAGCAGTGAGTCGACTCTTCGGACAGCCTCTGGAAACACCATATATTTT

D: NA
V: TRBV15
J: TRBJ1-5
length: 14
size: once
CDR3: CATSRGERRGPQHF
DNA: TGTGCCACCAGCAGAGGAGAAAGACGGGGGCCCCAGCATTTT

D: TRBD1
V: TRBV3-1/TRBV3-2
J: TRBJ1-1
length: 19
size: few
CDR3: CASSSYYRDRYSPNTEAFF
DNA: TGTGCCAGCAGTTCCTACTACCGGGACAGGTACTCCCCGAACACTGAAGCTTTCTTT

D: TRBD1
V: TRBV19
J: TRBJ2-7
length: 13
size: NA
CDR3: CASSGTDSYEQYF
DNA: TGTGCCAGTAGTGGGACAGACTCCTACGAGCAGTACTTC

D: TRBD1
V: TRBV9
J: TRBJ2-3
length: 15
size: NA
CDR3: CASRQGTVGTDTQYF
DNA: TGTGCCAGCAGGCAGGGGACAGTCGGGACAGATACGCAGTATTTT

D: TRBD1
V: TRBV30
J: TRBJ1-4
length: 14
size: NA
CDR3: CAWLGTGEHEKLFF
DNA: TGTGCCTGGCTAGGGACAGGGGAGCATGAAAAACTGTTTTTT

D: NA
V: TRBV19
J: TRBJ2-7
length: 15
size: NA
CDR3: CASSSPGDSHYEQYF
DNA: TGTGCCAGTAGTAGTCCCGGGGATAGTCACTACGAGCAGTACTTC

D: NA
V: TRBV7-7
J: TRBJ2-7
length: 13
size: NA
CDR3: CASSRQGGHEQYF
DNA: TGTGCCAGCAGCCGACAGGGAGGCCACGAGCAGTACTTC

D: NA
V: TRBV7-9
J: TRBJ2-5
length: 11
size: NA
CDR3: CASSFTGTQYF
DNA: TGTGCCAGCAGCTTTACGGGGACCCAGTACTTC

D: NA
V: TRBV11-1
J: TRBJ2-3
length: 15
size: NA
CDR3: CASSPAGAGTDTQYF
DNA: TGTGCCAGCAGCCCCGCGGGGGCCGGCACAGATACGCAGTATTTT

D: TRBD2
V: TRBV6-6
J: TRBJ2-5
length: 16
size: NA
CDR3: CASSYSGTTSMVAQYF
DNA: TGTGCCAGCAGTTACTCGGGGACTACCAGTATGGTTGCCCAGTACTTC

D: TRBD1
V: TRBV6-5
J: TRBJ1-1
length: 15
size: few
CDR3: CASIGRGQGNTEAFF
DNA: TGTGCCAGCATAGGGAGGGGACAGGGGAACACTGAAGCTTTCTTT

D: NA
V: TRBV5-1
J: TRBJ1-1
length: 15
size: NA
CDR3: CASSFPSGENTEAFF
DNA: TGCGCCAGCAGCTTCCCCTCGGGGGAGAACACTGAAGCTTTCTTT

D: NA
V: TRBV5-4
J: TRBJ2-7
length: 14
size: NA
CDR3: CASSPAARGYEQYF
DNA: TGTGCCAGCAGCCCTGCGGCGCGGGGCTACGAGCAGTACTTC

D: NA
V: TRBV7-6
J: TRBJ1-3
length: 14
size: NA
CDR3: CASSFGGIASTIYF
DNA: TGTGCCAGCAGCTTTGGCGGGATCGCGTCCACCATATATTTT

D: NA
V: TRBV11-2
J: TRBJ2-1
length: 17
size: NA
CDR3: CASSSVEGLADYNEQFF
DNA: TGTGCCAGCAGCTCGGTCGAGGGGTTAGCGGATTACAATGAGCAGTTCTTC

D: TRBD2
V: TRBV10-3
J: TRBJ2-7
length: 13
size: NA
CDR3: CAIRLAGSYEQYF
DNA: TGTGCCATCAGGCTAGCGGGATCCTACGAGCAGTACTTC

D: NA
V: TRBV6-5
J: TRBJ2-3
length: 13
size: many
CDR3: CASSSGTARGQYF
DNA: TGTGCCAGCAGCTCCGGTACCGCACGCGGGCAGTATTTT

D: NA
V: TRBV15
J: TRBJ1-1
length: 14
size: few
CDR3: CATSRDGAGAEAFF
DNA: TGTGCCACCAGCAGAGATGGGGCAGGGGCTGAAGCTTTCTTT

D: TRBD1
V: TRBV5-1
J: TRBJ2-7
length: 15
size: NA
CDR3: CASSLDSGTAYEQYF
DNA: TGCGCCAGCAGCTTAGATTCGGGGACAGCCTACGAGCAGTACTTC

D: NA
V: TRBV27
J: TRBJ2-3
length: 15
size: NA
CDR3: CASSLSVGSRDTQYF
DNA: TGTGCCAGCAGTTTATCAGTCGGGTCTCGGGATACGCAGTATTTT

D: NA
V: TRBV6-5
J: TRBJ2-3
length: 14
size: NA
CDR3: CASSSKKLGSAQYF
DNA: TGTGCCAGCAGTTCCAAGAAGTTGGGGAGTGCGCAGTATTTT

D: TRBD1
V: TRBV3-1/TRBV3-2
J: TRBJ1-6
length: 17
size: NA
CDR3: CASSQARDSRLLSPLHF
DNA: TGTGCCAGCAGCCAAGCACGGGACAGCCGACTACTTTCACCCCTCCACTTT

D: NA
V: TRBV28
J: TRBJ1-5
length: 14
size: NA
CDR3: CASITHDLNQPQHF
DNA: TGTGCCAGCATTACACACGATTTGAATCAGCCCCAGCATTTT

D: TRBD2
V: TRBV6-2/TRBV6-3
J: TRBJ2-1
length: 18
size: NA
CDR3: CASSYSRAGGISYNEQFF
DNA: TGTGCCAGCAGTTACTCGAGGGCGGGAGGGATCTCCTACAATGAGCAGTTCTTC

D: TRBD1
V: TRBV19
J: TRBJ1-1
length: 13
size: NA
CDR3: CASRIGTGGEAFF
DNA: TGTGCCAGCCGGATAGGGACAGGGGGGGAAGCTTTCTTT

D: NA
V: TRBV3-1/TRBV3-2
J: TRBJ2-5
length: 15
size: NA
CDR3: CASSQVVSNQETQYF
DNA: TGTGCCAGCAGCCAAGTTGTGTCAAACCAAGAGACCCAGTACTTC

D: NA
V: TRBV28
J: TRBJ1-1
length: 17
size: NA
CDR3: CASISSGTPRGNTEAFF
DNA: TGTGCCAGCATCTCGTCCGGGACACCCCGAGGGAACACTGAAGCTTTCTTT

D: NA
V: TRBV28
J: TRBJ1-6
length: 14
size: NA
CDR3: CASSLGGINSPLHF
DNA: TGTGCCAGCAGTTTAGGAGGGATTAATTCACCCCTCCACTTT

D: TRBD1
V: TRBV6-1
J: TRBJ1-2
length: 13
size: NA
CDR3: CASSGGQDYGYTF
DNA: TGTGCCAGCAGTGGGGGACAGGACTATGGCTACACCTTC

D: TRBD1
V: TRBV7-9
J: TRBJ2-2
length: 13
size: NA
CDR3: CASSFTGAGELFF
DNA: TGTGCCAGCAGCTTTACAGGGGCCGGGGAGCTGTTTTTT

D: NA
V: TRBV9
J: TRBJ1-4
length: 15
size: NA
CDR3: CASSQNGGVAEKLFF
DNA: TGTGCCAGCAGCCAAAACGGCGGGGTAGCTGAAAAACTGTTTTTT

D: NA
V: TRBV21-1
J: TRBJ1-4
length: 15
size: NA
CDR3: CASSKSGATNEKLFF
DNA: TGTGCCAGCAGCAAATCGGGGGCAACTAATGAAAAACTGTTTTTT

D: NA
V: TRBV11-2
J: TRBJ2-1
length: 14
size: NA
CDR3: CASSLAGSYNEQFF
DNA: TGTGCCAGCAGCTTAGCGGGCTCCTACAATGAGCAGTTCTTC

D: NA
V: TRBV27
J: TRBJ1-3
length: 13
size: NA
CDR3: CASRRGIGNTIYF
DNA: TGTGCCAGCAGGAGGGGGATCGGAAACACCATATATTTT

D: TRBD1
V: TRBV30
J: TRBJ2-1
length: 13
size: NA
CDR3: CAWVPEQGYEQFF
DNA: TGTGCCTGGGTACCGGAACAGGGGTATGAGCAGTTCTTC

D: NA
V: TRBV29-1
J: TRBJ1-2
length: 11
size: NA
CDR3: CSGGGDYGYTF
DNA: TGCAGCGGAGGAGGTGACTATGGCTACACCTTC

D: TRBD1
V: TRBV11-2
J: TRBJ1-3
length: 14
size: NA
CDR3: CASSLGQGGNTIYF
DNA: TGTGCCAGCAGCTTGGGACAGGGCGGAAACACCATATATTTT

D: TRBD2
V: TRBV7-2
J: TRBJ2-7
length: 16
size: NA
CDR3: CASSLTGLAGPYEQYF
DNA: TGTGCCAGCAGCTTAACGGGACTAGCGGGACCCTACGAGCAGTACTTC

D: TRBD1
V: TRBV11-2
J: TRBJ2-7
length: 14
size: NA
CDR3: CASSFGQGTYEQYF
DNA: TGTGCCAGCAGCTTCGGACAGGGTACCTACGAGCAGTACTTC

D: TRBD2
V: TRBV5-6
J: TRBJ2-2
length: 16
size: few
CDR3: CASSPPTSGSPGELFF
DNA: TGTGCCAGCAGCCCACCGACTAGCGGGAGTCCTGGGGAGCTGTTTTTT

D: NA
V: TRBV25-1
J: TRBJ2-5
length: 14
size: NA
CDR3: CATLPRIAGETQYF
DNA: TGTGCCACCCTCCCCAGGATCGCGGGAGAGACCCAGTACTTC

D: TRBD2
V: TRBV11-2
J: TRBJ2-1
length: 15
size: NA
CDR3: CASSASRTSGNEQFF
DNA: TGTGCCAGCAGCGCATCGCGTACTAGCGGCAATGAGCAGTTCTTC

D: NA
V: TRBV27
J: TRBJ2-7
length: 15
size: NA
CDR3: CASSLSRGAVYEQYF
DNA: TGTGCCAGCAGTTTATCTCGGGGGGCGGTGTACGAGCAGTACTTC

D: TRBD1
V: TRBV5-6
J: TRBJ1-5
length: 17
size: NA
CDR3: CASSFFAQGGHRQPQHF
DNA: TGTGCCAGCAGTTTTTTTGCACAGGGGGGGCATCGGCAGCCCCAGCATTTT

D: TRBD1
V: TRBV28
J: TRBJ1-2
length: 14
size: few
CDR3: CASTIGTARYGYTF
DNA: TGTGCCAGCACTATTGGGACAGCTCGCTATGGCTACACCTTC

D: NA
V: TRBV27
J: TRBJ2-5
length: 13
size: NA
CDR3: CASSIAEQETQYF
DNA: TGTGCCAGCAGTATAGCGGAGCAAGAGACCCAGTACTTC

D: TRBD1
V: TRBV19
J: TRBJ2-2
length: 15
size: NA
CDR3: CASSGRTGNTGELFF
DNA: TGTGCCAGTAGTGGTAGGACAGGAAACACCGGGGAGCTGTTTTTT

D: NA
V: TRBV7-8
J: TRBJ1-1
length: 13
size: NA
CDR3: CASSGSTNTEAFF
DNA: TGTGCCAGCAGCGGTAGCACGAACACTGAAGCTTTCTTT

D: TRBD2
V: TRBV9
J: TRBJ2-5
length: 16
size: NA
CDR3: CASSVGLAGVEETQYF
DNA: TGTGCCAGCAGCGTAGGACTAGCGGGAGTAGAAGAGACCCAGTACTTC

D: NA
V: TRBV3-1/TRBV3-2
J: TRBJ2-7
length: 15
size: once
CDR3: CASSQLPGASYEQYF
DNA: TGTGCCAGCAGCCAGCTTCCAGGGGCCTCCTACGAGCAGTACTTC